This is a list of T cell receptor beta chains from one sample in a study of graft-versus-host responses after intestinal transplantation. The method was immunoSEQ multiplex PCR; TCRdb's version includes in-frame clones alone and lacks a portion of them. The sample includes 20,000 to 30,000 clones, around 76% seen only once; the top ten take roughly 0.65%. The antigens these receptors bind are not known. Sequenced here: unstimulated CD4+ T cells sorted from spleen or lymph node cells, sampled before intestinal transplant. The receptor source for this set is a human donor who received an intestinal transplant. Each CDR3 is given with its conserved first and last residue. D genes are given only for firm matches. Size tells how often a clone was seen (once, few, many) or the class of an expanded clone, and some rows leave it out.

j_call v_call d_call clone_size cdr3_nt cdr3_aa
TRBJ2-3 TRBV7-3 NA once TGTGCCAGCAGCTTAGCTTCTCTACATACGCAGTATTTT CASSLASLHTQYF
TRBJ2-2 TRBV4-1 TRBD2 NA TGCGCCAGCAGCCAAGATGGGACTAGCGGGGGGCCCAGCACCGGGGAGCTGTTTTTT CASSQDGTSGGPSTGELFF
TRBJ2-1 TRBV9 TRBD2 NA TGTGCCAGCAGCGTATCAAGCGGGACCTACAATGAGCAGTTCTTC CASSVSSGTYNEQFF
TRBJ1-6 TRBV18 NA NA TGTGCCAGCTCGAACATACAGAATTCACCCCTCCACTTT CASSNIQNSPLHF
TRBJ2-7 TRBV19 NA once TGTGCCAGTACCCCCACCAGCGCACAAGGGGCTAGCGAGCAGTACTTC CASTPTSAQGASEQYF
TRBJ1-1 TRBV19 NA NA TGTGCCAGTAGTATAGATAAAGGGGGTGCGAACACTGAAGCTTTCTTT CASSIDKGGANTEAFF
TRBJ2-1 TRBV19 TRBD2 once TGTGCCAGTAGTATAGATGGGACTAGCGGCCCATTTGAGCAGTTCTTC CASSIDGTSGPFEQFF
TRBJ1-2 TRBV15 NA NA TGTGCCACCAGCAGAGACCCTCAAGGGGGACCGAACTATGGCTACACCTTC CATSRDPQGGPNYGYTF
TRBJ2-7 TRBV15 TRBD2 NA TGTGCCACCAGGAGGGAGGGCTCCCGCCACGAGCAGTACTTC CATRREGSRHEQYF
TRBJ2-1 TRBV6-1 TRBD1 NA TGTGCCAGCAAAAGGCGGACAGGGATAAATGAGCAGTTCTTC CASKRRTGINEQFF
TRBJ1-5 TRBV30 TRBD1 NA TGTGCCTGGAGAGTTGGGGACAGGGATAATCAGCCCCAGCATTTT CAWRVGDRDNQPQHF
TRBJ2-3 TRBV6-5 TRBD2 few TGTGCCAGCAGTTACTCGTCTAGCGGGTGGGATACGCAGTATTTT CASSYSSSGWDTQYF
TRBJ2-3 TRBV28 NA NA TGTGCCAGCGGTTGGGATGACAGGCCGTTCACAGATACGCAGTATTTT CASGWDDRPFTDTQYF
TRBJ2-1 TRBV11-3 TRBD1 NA TGTGCCAGCAGCTTTGAGGGCGGACAGGGCTCCTACAATGAGCAGTTCTTC CASSFEGGQGSYNEQFF
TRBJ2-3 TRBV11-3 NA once TGTGCCAGCAGCTGGGACTTCACAGATACGCAGTATTTT CASSWDFTDTQYF
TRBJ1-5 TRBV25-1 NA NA TGTGCCAGCAGTGAATGGGGCAGCAATCAGCCCCAGCATTTT CASSEWGSNQPQHF
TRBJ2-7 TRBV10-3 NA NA TGTGCCATCAGTGAGTATGTTCCTACCCCCTACGAGCAGTACTTC CAISEYVPTPYEQYF
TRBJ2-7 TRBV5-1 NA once TGCGCCAGCAGCTTGCGGGCTGATTCCTACGAGCAGTACTTC CASSLRADSYEQYF
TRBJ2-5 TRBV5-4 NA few TGTGCCAGCAGCTTGGGGAGCGGCCAAGAGACCCAGTACTTC CASSLGSGQETQYF
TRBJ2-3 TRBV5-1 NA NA TGCGCCAGCAGCTTGTCGGGGGGCGGTGATACGCAGTATTTT CASSLSGGGDTQYF
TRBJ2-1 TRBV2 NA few TGTGCCAGCAGCGTCCTCTCCTACAATGAGCAGTTCTTC CASSVLSYNEQFF
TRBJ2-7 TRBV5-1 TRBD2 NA TGCGCCAGCAGCTTGGCAATAGCGGGAGGTGGTAACCTCTACGAGCAGTACTTC CASSLAIAGGGNLYEQYF
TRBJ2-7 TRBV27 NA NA TGTGCCAGCAGAATTTGGACGGAGTCGTCCTACGAGCAGTACTTC CASRIWTESSYEQYF
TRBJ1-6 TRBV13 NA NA TGTGCCAGCAGCTTAGGGAGCCGACAGGAATCTAATTCACCCCTCCACTTT CASSLGSRQESNSPLHF
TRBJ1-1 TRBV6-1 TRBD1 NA TGTGCCAGCAGTATCGTGGGACAGCCGAACACTGAAGCTTTCTTT CASSIVGQPNTEAFF
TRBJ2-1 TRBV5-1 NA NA TGCGCCAGCAGCACCGGACAGATAAATGAGCAGTTCTTC CASSTGQINEQFF
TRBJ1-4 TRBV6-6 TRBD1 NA TGTGCCAGCAGTTACTCCAGGGGGCCTGAGAATGAAAAACTGTTTTTT CASSYSRGPENEKLFF
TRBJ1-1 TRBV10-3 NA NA TGTGCCATCAGTCCGGGGCTCATGAACACTGAAGCTTTCTTT CAISPGLMNTEAFF
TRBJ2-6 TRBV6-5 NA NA TGTGCCAGCAGTCCTGACTGGGCTGGGGCCAACGTCCTGACTTTC CASSPDWAGANVLTF
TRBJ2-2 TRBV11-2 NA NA TGTGCCAGCAGCTTAGTTCTAGTGGTGACCGGGGAGCTGTTTTTT CASSLVLVVTGELFF
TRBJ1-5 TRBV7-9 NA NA TGTGCCAGCAGCTTAGACAGGGATCAGCCCCAGCATTTT CASSLDRDQPQHF
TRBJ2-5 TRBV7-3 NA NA TGTGCCAGCAGCTTTTTGGTTGGCAGCCAAGAGACCCAGTACTTC CASSFLVGSQETQYF